Listed here is a single TCR beta chain. Its antigen is currently unknown. This entry is derived from a study of T cells expressing NK-cell markers. Study-wide background: Just one sequenced donor of eight was HCMV-seronegative, while seven were seropositive. Points from the study as a whole: HCMV specificity of expanded NKG2C+ T cell clones remained unclear. The CD3+CD56-NKG2C+ fraction of a handful of donors was likewise dominated by these clonotypes.

CDR1 and CDR2 (germline): DFQATT, SNEGSKA (reference sequence). The CDR3 sequence is 16 residues long. Beta-chain TCR cDNA was generated via 5'RACE template switching with UMIs. TCRdb re-called the 5' RACE reads; one entry per CDR3 protein, DNA not given. This table holds approximately 420,000 distinct CDR3 sequences. This sequence was found in a woman aged 45-59 years in good health. Sequenced: blood T cells: a sorted CD56 or NKG2C T cell subset, CD4+ or CD8+ T cells, or bulk PBMC T cells (not recorded which). The V call is TRBV20-1, the J call TRBJ2-1; the D gene TCRdb calls, TRBD2, cannot be checked with no DNA. CDR3 protein: CSADQSSWDSYNEQFF.